The 22 T cell receptor beta chains reported below all come from one sample, sequenced in a study of identical twins. TCRdb processed the 5' RACE reads anew with MiXCR; each CDR3 protein has one entry. The table records fewer than 800,000 distinct CDR3 sequences, 7.1% of them present only once. This sample also belongs to another study, concerning yellow fever vaccine responses in identical twins.

The material sequenced was PBMCs. These receptors were collected from a young woman in good health.

V is TRBV5-1 and J is TRBJ2-3; 9 bases match TRBD2. V gave up 6 bases and J gave up 6 bases; unmatched junction bases: 11. CDR1 is SGHRS, CDR2 YFSETQ, per germline. The CDR3 is 15 residues long. CDR3 sequence (DNA): TGCGCCAGCAACCCAAGCGGGGGGCCCGGTGATACGCAGTATTTT. Translating it yields CASNPSGGPGDTQYF.

This clonotype was detected a few times. This chain uses TRBV15 with TRBJ2-2; 7 bases agree with TRBD1. Germline V gene lookup returns CDR1 LNHNV and CDR2 YYDKDF (reference sequence). The ends lost 0 bases at V and 4 bases at J; junction bases unmatched: 5. This CDR3 has 16 residues. CDR3 sequence reads: CATSREKDRATGELFF. Here the CDR3 DNA reads TGTGCCACCAGCAGAGAAAAAGACAGGGCCACCGGGGAGCTGTTTTTT. Full variable domain (outside the CDR3, taken from reference TRBV15 and TRBJ2-2): DAMVIQNPRYQVTQFGKPVTLSCSQTLNHNVMYWYQQKSSQAPKLLFHYYDKDFNNEADTPDNFQSRRPNTSFCFLDIRSPGLGDTAMYLCATSREKDRATGELFFGEGSRLTVL.

The chain carries TRBV24-1 and TRBJ2-5; 8 bases fit TRBD1. V lost 4 bases, J lost 5 bases, and 8 bases stayed unmatched. Germline loops: CDR1 KGHDR, CDR2 SFDVKD. The CDR3 is 15 residues long. The chain's CDR3 is CATSDPTGDGETQYF. The CDR3 region has the DNA TGTGCCACCAGTGACCCGACAGGGGATGGGGAGACCCAGTACTTC.

This chain uses TRBV24-1 with TRBJ2-6, with 9 nucleotides matching TRBD1. This CDR3 spans 16 amino acids. With V trimmed by 4 bases and J by 4 bases, 4 bases remained unmatched. The germline gives CDR1 KGHDR, CDR2 SFDVKD. This CDR3 is CATSETGGPGANVLTF. The CDR3 bases are TGTGCCACCAGTGAAACAGGGGGCCCAGGGGCCAACGTCCTGACTTTC.

CDR3: CASTNQQGRAGELFF. The CDR3 DNA sequence: TGTGCCAGCACCAACCAGCAGGGAAGGGCCGGGGAGCTGTTTTTT. This chain connects TRBV12-3 or TRBV12-4 to TRBJ2-2; weak D call: TRBD1 (5 bases). V was clipped by 7 bases and J by 6 bases, with 18 bases between them. This CDR3 is 15 amino acids long.

In this sample, this clonotype turned up a few times. The CDR3 loop reads CASSFGGAGYEQYF. For the CDR3, the DNA is TGTGCCAGCAGCTTCGGAGGCGCCGGCTACGAGCAGTACTTC. This chain links TRBV5-5 with TRBJ2-7, with a possible D match to TRBD2 (5 bases). CDR3 length: 14 residues. V was trimmed by 2 bases and J by 3 bases, leaving 12 bases between them. Germline CDR1 and CDR2: SGHKS and YYEKEE (reference sequence).

This clonotype came up a few times. The chain carries TRBV13 and TRBJ2-2, with a tentative D call TRBD1 (6 bases). The CDR3 is 13 residues long. Germline CDR1 and CDR2: PRHDT and FYEKMQ (reference sequence). The V end was cut by 5 bases, the J end by 6 bases, with 10 bases between. The CDR3 sequence is CASSIRGAGELFF. The CDR3 region has the DNA TGTGCCAGCAGCATCAGGGGAGCCGGGGAGCTGTTTTTT. The variable domain in full, with the rest retrieved from reference TRBV13 and TRBJ2-2, is AAGVIQSPRHLIKEKRETATLKCYPIPRHDTVYWYQQGPGQDPQFLISFYEKMQSDKGSIPDRFSAQQFSDYHSELNMSSLELGDSALYFCASSIRGAGELFFGEGSRLTVL.

The rearrangement joins TRBV27 to TRBJ1-5; D is unclear. The ends were cut back, 5 bases at V and 5 bases at J, with 13 bases in the middle. Germline CDR1 is MNHEY and CDR2 is SMNVEV (reference sequence). The CDR3 is 14 amino acids. CDR3 nucleotide sequence: TGTGCCAGCAGTACACTCCCTGGTGATCAGCCCCAGCATTTT. Protein sequence: CASSTLPGDQPQHF.

The sample holds a few counts of this clonotype. V usage is TRBV29-1 and J usage is TRBJ2-4; the match to TRBD1 covers 7 bases. CDR1 and CDR2 (germline): SQVTM, ANQGSEA. With 5 bases clipped from V and 1 base from J, the junction kept 2 bases outside the gene matches. This CDR3 comprises 13 residues. CDR3 in DNA: TGCAGCGTTACACAGGGGGCCAAAAACATTCAGTACTTC. This gives the protein CSVTQGAKNIQYF.

This clonotype was detected only a few times. This chain uses TRBV3-1 with TRBJ2-1, with D possibly matching TRBD1 (7 bases). Germline CDR1 and CDR2: LGHDT and YNNKEL (reference sequence). The CDR3 runs 13 residues. The V and J ends lost 4 bases and 8 bases respectively, with 12 bases between them. The CDR3 is CASSLRGEDEQFF. CDR3 bases: TGTGCCAGCAGCCTCAGGGGGGAGGATGAGCAGTTCTTC.

The sample holds many counts of this clonotype. The V and J genes are TRBV20-1 and TRBJ2-4, with a weak D call TRBD2 (5 bases). This CDR3 contains 17 residues. Germline loops: CDR1 DFQATT, CDR2 SNEGSKA (reference sequence). V lost 3 bases, J lost 0 bases, and 18 bases lay in between. CDR3: CSARPSSSDLAKNIQYF. In DNA form, the CDR3 reads TGCAGTGCTAGGCCTAGCTCCTCGGATCTAGCCAAAAACATTCAGTACTTC.

This clonotype has at least ten counts. The chain combines TRBV5-1 with TRBJ1-3; 8 positions agree with TRBD1. Germline-derived CDR1 and CDR2 are SGHRS and YFSETQ. The J segment lost 3 bases and the V segment lost 4 bases, leaving 9 bases of the junction unmatched. CDR3 length: 16 residues. CDR3 in amino acids: CASSPGWTGIGNTIYF. The CDR3 DNA reads as TGCGCCAGCAGCCCGGGTTGGACAGGGATTGGAAACACCATATATTTT.

The genes are TRBV18 and TRBJ2-5; D may be TRBD1 (7 bases). The germline V gene has CDR1 KGHSH and CDR2 LQKENI. The CDR3 runs 16 residues. Trimming left V 3 bases short and J 1 base short, with 15 bases between. The CDR3 DNA reads as TGTGCCAGCTCACCCGCCCGGAGGGGGCGCCAAGAGACCCAGTACTTC. Encoded protein: CASSPARRGRQETQYF. Full variable domain (missing parts from reference TRBV18 and TRBJ2-5): NAGVMQNPRHLVRRRGQEARLRCSPMKGHSHVYWYRQLPEEGLKFMVYLQKENIIDESGMPKERFSAEFPKEGPSILRIQQVVRGDSAAYFCASSPARRGRQETQYFGPGTRLLVL.

This clonotype has a handful of counts. V usage is TRBV10-3 and J usage is TRBJ2-1; the match to TRBD2 covers 10 bases. This CDR3 comprises 12 residues. J lost 7 bases, V lost 9 bases, and 3 bases had no gene match. Germline-derived CDR1 and CDR2 are ENHRY and SYGVKD. Written as DNA, the CDR3 is TGTGCCATGGGGACTAGCGAAAATGAGCAGTTCTTC. Encoded protein: CAMGTSENEQFF.

The CDR3 reads CASSSFLAENTGELFF. Here the CDR3 DNA reads TGTGCCAGCAGCTCATTTCTAGCGGAGAACACCGGGGAGCTGTTTTTT. The V call is TRBV11-2, the J call TRBJ2-2, with 7 bases identical to TRBD2. Germline V gene lookup returns CDR1 SGHAT and CDR2 FQNNGV. The CDR3 consists of 16 residues. Trimming removed 4 bases from V and 1 base from J; junction bases left unmatched: 6.

The J gene is TRBJ2-7, the V gene TRBV20-1; TRBD2 aligns across 7 bases. This CDR3 comprises 14 residues. After removal of 0 bases from V and 0 bases from J, the junction contained 2 bases not matched to a gene. CDR1 and CDR2 from the germline V gene are DFQATT and SNEGSKA (reference sequence). CDR3 region: CSARDRGSSYEQYF. The DNA of the CDR3 is TGCAGTGCTAGAGATCGCGGGAGCTCCTACGAGCAGTACTTC.

There are a few counts of this clonotype. The chain carries TRBV20-1 and TRBJ2-3, with 7 bases fitting TRBD2. Germline-derived CDR1 and CDR2 are DFQATT and SNEGSKA (reference sequence). The CDR3 is 15 residues long. With V trimmed by 3 bases and J by 2 bases, 8 bases remained unmatched. Here the CDR3 DNA reads TGCAGTGCTAGTAATCTGGGAGGGTACACAGATACGCAGTATTTT. Its protein is CSASNLGGYTDTQYF.

The V call is TRBV6-2 or TRBV6-3, the J call TRBJ2-3, with D perhaps matching TRBD2 (6 bases). The CDR3 sequence is 12 residues long. CDR1 is MNHEY, CDR2 SVGEGT, per germline. V lost 5 bases and J 10 bases, leaving 13 bases between the germline ends. CDR3 DNA: TGTGCCAGCAGTCAGGAGGGATTCGCGCAGTATTTT. This gives the protein CASSQEGFAQYF.

This clonotype has at least ten counts. This rearrangement joins TRBV20-1 to TRBJ2-1; a weak D match, TRBD2 (5 bases). V was trimmed by 0 bases and J by 0 bases, leaving 9 bases between them. CDR1 DFQATT and CDR2 SNEGSKA come from the germline V gene (reference sequence). CDR3 length: 15 residues. The CDR3 region has the DNA TGCAGTGCTAGAGAGTCGGGAAGCTCCTACAATGAGCAGTTCTTC. Translated, it gives CSARESGSSYNEQFF.

This clonotype was counted between two and nine times. The chain uses TRBV5-1 and TRBJ1-2; no definite D call. The V gene lost 0 bases and the J gene lost 5 bases, with 11 bases spanning the gap. Germline V gene data show CDR1 as SGHRS and CDR2 as YFSETQ. The CDR3 is 14 amino acids. DNA of the CDR3: TGCGCCAGCAGCTTGGACTCCTCGGGGTATGGCTACACCTTC. It codes for CASSLDSSGYGYTF.

The V and J genes are TRBV20-1 and TRBJ2-2, with 7 nucleotides matching TRBD1. The germline V gene has CDR1 DFQATT and CDR2 SNEGSKA (reference sequence). J was trimmed by 4 bases and V by 3 bases; bases with no gene match: 8. The CDR3 consists of 15 residues. This CDR3 reads CSARFPGTATGELFF. The CDR3 DNA sequence: TGCAGTGCTAGGTTTCCCGGGACAGCCACCGGGGAGCTGTTTTTT.

This clonotype has more than one count but fewer than ten. The J gene is TRBJ2-1, the V gene TRBV29-1; 7 bases agree with TRBD2. This CDR3 is built from 14 residues. The germline V gene has CDR1 SQVTM and CDR2 ANQGSEA. The V segment lost 0 bases and the J segment 6 bases; nucleotides outside the gene matches: 5. CDR3 nucleotides: TGCAGCGTTGAAGAAGGGACTACTATCAATGAGCAGTTCTTC. Protein sequence: CSVEEGTTINEQFF.